The clone carrying this T cell receptor beta chain was observed at least ten times. The antigen remains undetermined. V was cut by 3 bases and J by 2 bases, with 11 bases left in between. The CDR3 length is 14 residues. Looked up from germline, CDR1 is SQVTM and CDR2 is ANQGSEA. These data come from a study of breast tumors, draining lymph nodes, adjacent tissues. Overall study results and limits: Tumors had less TCR diversity than lymph nodes, more than nontumor tissue.

TCRdb analysed the multiplex PCR reads with MiXCR anew, one entry per CDR3 protein. Among around 300,000 distinct CDR3 sequences listed, around 30% were seen once. Breast cancer patients provided tissue from their axillary draining lymph nodes. The TCR was taken from a female donor with breast cancer. Some clones in this sample may be carry-over from other donors' samples. The chain uses TRBV29-1 and TRBJ1-3; no clear D. Sequences were obtained from axillary lymph node tissue. CDR3 nucleotides: TGCAGCGTTGAGCGGGCGGTTCCTGGAAACACCATATATTTT. Residues: CSVERAVPGNTIYF.